This T cell receptor beta chain comes out of a study of cytomegalovirus exposure and HLA in healthy donors. Study as a whole: HLA-typed donors contributed about 85 million unique TCRs, which were held in an early data release. Of roughly 360 genotyped donors, about 81% grouped in the Caucasian-associated ancestry cluster. Overall study findings and caveats: Overall, around 160 TCR beta chains were annotated as cytomegalovirus-associated. For presence/absence analyses, sequencing depth was assumed to be roughly uniform across donors.

The PCR was carried out with 60 Vbeta primers and 13 Jbeta primers. TCRdb's table, derived via immunoSEQ multiplex PCR, lists solely in-frame clones and lacks some. Altogether over 75,000 clones are present, around 80% being singletons, with the ten largest covering just over 0.75%. Germline CDR1 and CDR2: MDHEN and SYDVKM. The V end was cut by 6 bases, the J end by 3 bases, with 5 bases between. This CDR3 is built from 11 residues. As concerns this clone: The antigen remains unidentified.

The gene calls are TRBV28 and TRBJ2-5; D is ambiguous. The TCR originated in a woman aged 55 to 70 in good health and CMV-seronegative. What was sequenced was PBMCs. This CDR3 is CASRTEETQYF. DNA of the CDR3: TGTGCCAGCAGAACAGAAGAGACCCAGTACTTC.